This TCR beta chain was recovered during a study of blood T cell repertoires in COVID-19. Study-wide background: COVID-19 samples, acute and convalescent, were from the United States, Italy and Spain. Sample material is recorded as cDNA or gDNA derived from T cells, B-cell-depleted T cells, or PBMCs.

As processed by the authors: Estimation of nucleated cell counts relied on the amplification of reference gene primers. Measured with immunoSEQ multiplex PCR; TCRdb has only the in-frame clones, and not every one. V, J and clone size reflect that table, while D and trimming were determined from the DNA. The data contain over 55,000 clones, roughly 84% of them seen just once; the ten biggest clones take up 8% to 9%. Germline V gene sequence: CDR1 SQVTM, CDR2 ANQGSEA. With V trimmed by 5 bases and J by 4 bases, 17 bases remained unmatched. The CDR3 is made up of 18 amino acids. The genes are TRBV29-1 and TRBJ2-6, with TRBD1 matching 7 bases. Sequenced input: peripheral blood. This TCR came from a man in his fifties or sixties with active COVID-19. The CDR3 DNA is TGCAGCGTTTCGTCCACCGGGACAGACTGGCAGGGGGCCAACGTCCTGACTTTC. Its translation is CSVSSTGTDWQGANVLTF. The whole variable domain, filled in from reference TRBV29-1 and TRBJ2-6, reads SAVISQKPSRDICQRGTSLTIQCQVDSQVTMMFWYRQQPGQSLTLIATANQGSEATYESGFVIDKFPISRPNLTFSTLTVSNMSPEDSSIYLCSVSSTGTDWQGANVLTFGAGSRLTVL.